The 15 T cell receptor beta chains given below trace back to one sample, sequenced in a study of cytomegalovirus exposure and HLA in healthy donors. PCR used 60 Vbeta primers and 13 Jbeta primers. Profiled with immunoSEQ multiplex PCR; TCRdb holds only in-frame clones, not every one. This table holds more than 95,000 clones, about 9.4% found once. Sequencing was done on a sample of PBMCs. The source of these receptors is a man aged 35-49 years in good health and CMV-seropositive.

The chain uses TRBV29-1 and TRBJ2-7; 9 nucleotides line up with TRBD1. This CDR3 is 18 amino acids long. With 2 bases clipped from V and 6 bases from J, the junction kept 20 bases outside the gene matches. Germline V CDR1 and CDR2: SQVTM, ANQGSEA. CDR3 nucleotide sequence: TGCAGCGTTGAAACCGCCGGGACAGGGTTTCTAATTGGAGCCGAGCAGTACTTC. Translation: CSVETAGTGFLIGAEQYF.

V is TRBV5-1 and J is TRBJ2-5; D ambiguous. This CDR3 comprises 16 residues. Trimming left V 4 bases short and J 5 bases short, with 21 bases between. CDR1 SGHRS and CDR2 YFSETQ come from the germline V gene. DNA of the CDR3: TGCGCCAGCAGCCCGCCGGCGCTAACTGCCGGGGAGACCCAGTACTTC. Residues: CASSPPALTAGETQYF.

The J gene is TRBJ2-7, the V gene TRBV7-9, with 7 bases aligning to TRBD2. The CDR3 contains 14 residues. CDR1 is SEHNR, CDR2 FQNEAQ, per germline (reference sequence). Trimming removed 5 bases from V and 3 bases from J; junction bases left unmatched: 7. The CDR3 reads CASSPPTGGYEQYF. CDR3 coding DNA: TGTGCCAGCAGCCCCCCGACGGGGGGCTACGAGCAGTACTTC.

The chain is built from TRBV7-2 and TRBJ2-3; 8 nucleotides match TRBD2. The CDR3 contains 16 residues. Germline loops: CDR1 SGHTA, CDR2 FQGNSA. Trimming cost V 5 bases and J 0 bases; bases outside gene matches: 7. The CDR3 sequence: CASSIRGGGSTDTQYF. The CDR3 DNA reads TGTGCCAGCAGCATTAGAGGCGGGGGGAGCACAGATACGCAGTATTTT.

This chain connects TRBV6-5 to TRBJ1-5; TRBD1 is a possible D gene (6 bases). The germline V gene encodes CDR1 MNHEY and CDR2 SVGAGI. Trimming left V 2 bases short and J 5 bases short, with 10 bases between. CDR3 size: 14 residues. CDR3 in amino acids: CASSYEQGYQPQHF. In DNA, the CDR3 is TGTGCCAGCAGTTACGAACAGGGCTATCAGCCCCAGCATTTT.

This clone was seen a few times. The CDR3 DNA sequence: TGCGCCAGCAGCTTGGCAACCGGGACAGGGATCGGGGAGACCCAGTACTTC. Amino acids: CASSLATGTGIGETQYF. The V and J genes are TRBV5-1 and TRBJ2-5, with 9 bases matching TRBD1. Germline CDR1 and CDR2: SGHRS and YFSETQ. The CDR3 runs 17 residues. After removal of 0 bases from V and 5 bases from J, the junction contained 11 bases not matched to a gene.

This clone has only a few counts. The J gene is TRBJ2-1, the V gene TRBV5-1; D unresolved. This CDR3 contains 13 residues. V was cut by 5 bases and J by 6 bases, with 12 bases left in between. CDR1 and CDR2 (germline): SGHRS, YFSETQ. This CDR3 reads CASRSEVGNEQFF. CDR3 bases: TGCGCCAGCAGAAGCGAGGTGGGCAATGAGCAGTTCTTC.

The chain joins TRBV7-8 to TRBJ2-1; 8 bases agree with TRBD2. Trimming took 4 bases from V and 9 from J; bases not matched to a gene: 11. Germline values: CDR1 SGHVS, CDR2 FQNEAQ. CDR3 size: 15 residues. DNA for the CDR3: TGTGCCAGCAGCTCAAGGTGGGGGAGCGGGAGTGAGCAGTTCTTC. Translated, it gives CASSSRWGSGSEQFF.

This clone was seen a few times. The J gene is TRBJ2-4, the V gene TRBV27; 10 bases are shared with TRBD1. Trimming cost V 5 bases and J 7 bases; bases outside gene matches: 11. This CDR3 has 16 residues. Germline V gene sequence: CDR1 MNHEY, CDR2 SMNVEV (reference sequence). CDR3 loop: CASSKTGGAYSNIQYF. Written as DNA, the CDR3 is TGTGCCAGCAGTAAGACAGGGGGCGCGTATAGTAACATTCAGTACTTC.

This clone turned up a few times. The rearrangement links TRBV30 to TRBJ2-3; D is possibly TRBD1 (5 bases). In germline, CDR1 is GTSNPN, CDR2 SVGIG (reference sequence). CDR3 length equals 13 residues. Trimming pared 4 bases from V and 2 bases from J, leaving 10 bases between. The CDR3 region is CAWTDTYTDTQYF. In DNA, the CDR3 is TGTGCCTGGACGGACACTTACACAGATACGCAGTATTTT.

V and J are TRBV7-3 and TRBJ2-2; a weak D match, TRBD1 (5 bases). In germline, CDR1 is SGHTA, CDR2 FQGTGA. CDR3 length: 15 amino acids. Between the trimmed V and J ends, which lost 5 bases and 7 bases, there was a span of 17 bases. The CDR3: CASSPYQDNNGELFF. CDR3 DNA: TGTGCCAGCAGCCCCTACCAGGACAATAACGGGGAGCTGTTTTTT.

This clone was recorded a few times. The chain has TRBV7-2 and TRBJ2-3; D is unresolved. The CDR3 sequence is 13 residues long. Germline-derived CDR1 and CDR2 are SGHTA and FQGNSA. With 1 base removed from V and 4 bases from J, the gap between germline ends came to 6 bases. This chain's CDR3 is CASSLVAADTQYF. The CDR3 coding sequence is TGTGCCAGCAGCTTAGTAGCTGCAGATACGCAGTATTTT.

The rearrangement links TRBV7-2 to TRBJ1-2, with TRBD1 matching 8 bases. Germline CDR1 is SGHTA and CDR2 is FQGNSA. The CDR3 spans 14 residues. J gave up 8 bases and V 3 bases, and 8 bases lay outside the gene matches. The CDR3 spells CASSFQTGVGGYTF. CDR3 in DNA: TGTGCCAGCAGCTTTCAGACAGGGGTGGGGGGCTACACCTTC.

DNA of the CDR3: TGCAGCGCAACAGGGGGTCAAGGACAGCCCCAGCATTTT. This gives the protein CSATGGQGQPQHF. The chain joins TRBV29-1 to TRBJ1-5, with 8 bases identical to TRBD1. V lost 7 bases to trimming and J lost 7 bases; unmatched junction nucleotides: 9. The germline CDR1 and CDR2 sequences are SQVTM and ANQGSEA. The CDR3 consists of 13 residues.

This clone was observed a handful of times. The rearrangement joins TRBV27 to TRBJ2-7; maybe TRBD1 (6 bases). The CDR3 is 14 residues long. CDR1 and CDR2 (germline): MNHEY, SMNVEV (reference sequence). Trimming cost V 0 bases and J 4 bases, with 10 bases left between them. CDR3 DNA sequence: TGTGCCAGCAGTTTATCTCAGGGGAATTACGAGCAGTACTTC. As protein: CASSLSQGNYEQYF.